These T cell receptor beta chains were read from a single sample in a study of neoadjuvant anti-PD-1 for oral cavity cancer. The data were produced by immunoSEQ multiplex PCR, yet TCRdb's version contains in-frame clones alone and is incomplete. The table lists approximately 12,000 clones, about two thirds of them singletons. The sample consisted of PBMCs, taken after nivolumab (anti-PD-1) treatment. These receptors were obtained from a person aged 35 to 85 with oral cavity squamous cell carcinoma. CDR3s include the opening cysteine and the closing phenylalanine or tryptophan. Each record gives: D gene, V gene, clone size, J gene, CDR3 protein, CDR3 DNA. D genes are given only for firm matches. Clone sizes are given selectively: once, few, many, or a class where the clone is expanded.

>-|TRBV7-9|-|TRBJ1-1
CASSPTGGWTEAFF
TGTGCCAGCAGCCCGACGGGGGGTTGGACTGAAGCTTTCTTT
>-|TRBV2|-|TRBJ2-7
CASRSTQGALYEQYF
TGTGCCAGCAGGAGTACACAGGGTGCGCTGTACGAGCAGTACTTC
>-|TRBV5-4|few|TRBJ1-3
CASSPGGVGNTIYF
TGTGCCAGCAGTCCCGGAGGGGTAGGAAACACCATATATTTT
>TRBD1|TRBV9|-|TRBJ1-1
CASSGHRGKAFF
TGTGCCAGCAGCGGACACAGGGGGAAAGCTTTCTTT
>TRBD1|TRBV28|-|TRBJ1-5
CASSSQGASNQPQHF
TGTGCCAGCAGTTCACAGGGGGCAAGCAATCAGCCCCAGCATTTT
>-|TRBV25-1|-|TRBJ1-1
CASSEWRDSTEAFF
TGTGCCAGCAGTGAATGGAGGGATAGCACTGAAGCTTTCTTT
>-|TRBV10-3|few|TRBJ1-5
CAISGDRGQPQHF
TGTGCCATCAGTGGTGACAGAGGACAGCCCCAGCATTTT
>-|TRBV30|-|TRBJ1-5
CACGGGTGLSNQPQHF
TGTGCCTGTGGGGGGGGTACAGGCCTTAGCAATCAGCCCCAGCATTTT
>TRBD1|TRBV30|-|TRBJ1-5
CAWSATGLQPQHF
TGTGCCTGGAGCGCGACAGGGCTTCAGCCCCAGCATTTT
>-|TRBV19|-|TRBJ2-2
CASSIDQPASAGGELFF
TGTGCCAGTAGTATAGATCAACCCGCTAGCGCAGGGGGGGAGCTGTTTTTT
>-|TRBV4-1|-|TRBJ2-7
CASSQVAGDSSSEQYF
TGCGCCAGCAGCCAAGTTGCAGGTGACTCCTCGTCCGAGCAGTACTTC
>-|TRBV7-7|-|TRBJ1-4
CASSLACHLRRSEKLFF
TGTGCTAGCAGCTTAGCTTGCCATCTAAGACGATCTGAAAAACTGTTTTTT
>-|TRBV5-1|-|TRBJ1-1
CAGRTDMNTEAFF
TGCGCCGGACGGACGGACATGAACACTGAAGCTTTCTTT
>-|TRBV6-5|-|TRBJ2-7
CASSSLYEQYF
TGTGCCAGCAGTTCCCTCTACGAGCAGTACTTC
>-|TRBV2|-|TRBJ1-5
CASSVRAFGNQPQHF
TGTGCCAGCAGTGTCAGGGCATTCGGCAATCAGCCCCAGCATTTT
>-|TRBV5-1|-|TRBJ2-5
CASSLVQGFPPHRVTQYF
TGCGCCAGCAGCTTGGTGCAGGGTTTTCCTCCTCACCGGGTGACCCAGTACTTC
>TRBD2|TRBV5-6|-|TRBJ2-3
CASSHLAAADTQYF
TGTGCCAGCAGCCACCTAGCGGCCGCAGATACGCAGTATTTT
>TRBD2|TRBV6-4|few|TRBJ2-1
CASSDLAGGDYNEQFF
TGTGCCAGCAGTGACCTAGCGGGAGGGGATTACAATGAGCAGTTCTTC
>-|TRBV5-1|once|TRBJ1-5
CASSRGNNQPQHF
TGCGCCAGCAGCAGGGGAAACAATCAGCCCCAGCATTTT